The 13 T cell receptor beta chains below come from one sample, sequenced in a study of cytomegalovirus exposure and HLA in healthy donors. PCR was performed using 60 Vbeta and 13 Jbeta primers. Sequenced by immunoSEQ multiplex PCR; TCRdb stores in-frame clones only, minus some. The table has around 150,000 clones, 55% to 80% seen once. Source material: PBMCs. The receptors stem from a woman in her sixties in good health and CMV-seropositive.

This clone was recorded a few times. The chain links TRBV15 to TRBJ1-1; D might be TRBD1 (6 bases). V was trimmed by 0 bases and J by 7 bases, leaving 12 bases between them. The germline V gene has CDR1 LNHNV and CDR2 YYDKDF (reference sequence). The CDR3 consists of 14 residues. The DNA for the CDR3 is TGTGCCACCAGCAGAGAAGTCAGGGGTAGTGAAGCTTTCTTT. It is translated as CATSREVRGSEAFF. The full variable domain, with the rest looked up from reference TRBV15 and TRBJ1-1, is DAMVIQNPRYQVTQFGKPVTLSCSQTLNHNVMYWYQQKSSQAPKLLFHYYDKDFNNEADTPDNFQSRRPNTSFCFLDIRSPGLGDTAMYLCATSREVRGSEAFFGQGTRLTVV.

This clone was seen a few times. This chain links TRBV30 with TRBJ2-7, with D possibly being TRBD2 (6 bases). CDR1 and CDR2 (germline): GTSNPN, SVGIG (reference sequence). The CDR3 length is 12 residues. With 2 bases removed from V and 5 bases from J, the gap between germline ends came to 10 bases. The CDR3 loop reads CAWSSGRHEQYF. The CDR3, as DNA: TGTGCCTGGAGTAGCGGGCGGCACGAGCAGTACTTC. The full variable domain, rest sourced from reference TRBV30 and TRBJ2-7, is SQTIHQWPATLVQPVGSPLSLECTVEGTSNPNLYWYRQAAGRGLQLLFYSVGIGQISSEVPQNLSASRPQDRQFILSSKKLLLSDSGFYLCAWSSGRHEQYFGPGTRLTVT.

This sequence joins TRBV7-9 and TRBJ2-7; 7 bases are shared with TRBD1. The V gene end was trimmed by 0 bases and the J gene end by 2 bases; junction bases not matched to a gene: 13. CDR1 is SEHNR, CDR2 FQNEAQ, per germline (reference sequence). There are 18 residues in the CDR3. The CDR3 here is CASSLALLGQLAPYEQYF. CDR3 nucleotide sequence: TGTGCCAGCAGCTTAGCGCTTTTGGGACAGCTGGCTCCCTACGAGCAGTACTTC.

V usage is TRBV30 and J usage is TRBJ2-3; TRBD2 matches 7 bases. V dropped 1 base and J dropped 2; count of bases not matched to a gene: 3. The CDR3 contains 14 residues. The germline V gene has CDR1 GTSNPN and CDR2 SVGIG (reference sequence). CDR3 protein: CAWSGSGSTDTQYF. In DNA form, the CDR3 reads TGTGCCTGGAGTGGTAGCGGGTCCACAGATACGCAGTATTTT.

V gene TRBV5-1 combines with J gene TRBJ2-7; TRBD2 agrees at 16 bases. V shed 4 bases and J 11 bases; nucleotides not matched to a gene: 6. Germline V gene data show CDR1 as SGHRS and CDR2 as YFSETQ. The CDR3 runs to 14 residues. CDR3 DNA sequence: TGCGCCAGCAGCCCGGGACTAGCGGGAGGGCTGGAGTACTTC. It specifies CASSPGLAGGLEYF.

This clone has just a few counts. In DNA form, the CDR3 reads TGCGCCAGCAGCCCGCGGACAGACGGAAACACCATATATTTT. Translation: CASSPRTDGNTIYF. This chain joins TRBV5-1 and TRBJ1-3; D might be TRBD1 (6 bases). The germline CDR1 and CDR2 sequences are SGHRS and YFSETQ. The CDR3 is made up of 14 amino acids. V lost 4 bases and J lost 4, with 12 bases in between.

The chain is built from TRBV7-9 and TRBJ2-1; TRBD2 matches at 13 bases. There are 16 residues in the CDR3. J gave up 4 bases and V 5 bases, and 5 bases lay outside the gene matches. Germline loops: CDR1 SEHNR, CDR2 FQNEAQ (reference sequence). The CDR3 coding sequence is TGTGCCAGCAGCGTGGAGGGACTAGCGGGGTACAATGAGCAGTTCTTC. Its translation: CASSVEGLAGYNEQFF.

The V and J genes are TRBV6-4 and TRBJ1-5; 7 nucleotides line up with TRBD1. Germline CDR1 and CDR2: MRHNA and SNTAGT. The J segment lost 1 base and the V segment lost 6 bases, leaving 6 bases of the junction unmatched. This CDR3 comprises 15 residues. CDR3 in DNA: TGTGCCAGCAGAGGACAGGTTGAGAGCAATCAGCCCCAGCATTTT. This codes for CASRGQVESNQPQHF.

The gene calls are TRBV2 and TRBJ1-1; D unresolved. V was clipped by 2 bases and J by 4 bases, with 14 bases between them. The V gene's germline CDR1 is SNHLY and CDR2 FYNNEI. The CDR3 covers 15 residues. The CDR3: CASSETNLVFTEAFF. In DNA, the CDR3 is TGTGCCAGCAGTGAAACAAATCTAGTATTCACTGAAGCTTTCTTT.

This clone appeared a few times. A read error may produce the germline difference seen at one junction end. CDR3 bases: TGTGCCAGCAGTTTAGGGGCGGGAGGGACCTACAATGAGCAGTTCTTC. Translation gives CASSLGAGGTYNEQFF. V and J are TRBV7-7 and TRBJ2-1; 9 bases are shared with TRBD2. The germline CDR1 and CDR2 sequences are SSHAT and FNYEAQ (reference sequence). This CDR3 has 16 residues.

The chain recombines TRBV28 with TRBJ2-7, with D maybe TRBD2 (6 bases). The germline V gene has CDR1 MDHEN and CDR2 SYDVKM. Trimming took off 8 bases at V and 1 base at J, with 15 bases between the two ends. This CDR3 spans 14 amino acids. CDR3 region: CASEGGSGSYEQYF. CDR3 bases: TGTGCCAGCGAGGGAGGTAGCGGATCCTACGAGCAGTACTTC.

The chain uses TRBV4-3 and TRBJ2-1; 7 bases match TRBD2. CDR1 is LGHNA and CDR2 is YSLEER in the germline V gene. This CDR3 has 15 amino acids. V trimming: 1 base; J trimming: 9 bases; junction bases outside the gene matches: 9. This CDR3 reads CASSQGTKAGFEQFF. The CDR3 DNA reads TGCGCCAGCAGCCAAGGGACTAAAGCGGGATTTGAGCAGTTCTTC.

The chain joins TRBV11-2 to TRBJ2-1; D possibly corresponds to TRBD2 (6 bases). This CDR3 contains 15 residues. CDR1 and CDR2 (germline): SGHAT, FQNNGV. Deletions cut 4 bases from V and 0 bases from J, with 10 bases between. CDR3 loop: CASSSREYSYNEQFF. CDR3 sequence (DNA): TGTGCCAGCAGCTCTCGGGAGTACTCCTACAATGAGCAGTTCTTC.